These 29 T cell receptor beta chains share one sample of origin, sequenced in a study of T-cell reconstitution after alpha-beta-depleted transplantation in children. A library of TCRbeta sequences, prepared with unique molecular identifiers, was generated. TCRdb reprocessed the PCR reads with MiXCR, giving one entry per CDR3 protein. The table records hundreds of thousands of distinct CDR3 sequences, 25% of them present only once. Specimen: PBMCs, collected before TCRalphabeta/CD19-depleted stem cell transplant. All receptors derive from a girl aged 2 to 9 with Fanconi anemia, due to receive a stem cell transplant.

This clonotype was seen ten or more times. The chain is built from TRBV4-2 and TRBJ2-1, with TRBD2 matching over 15 bases. The CDR3 loop spans 17 amino acids. The V gene end was trimmed by 0 bases and the J gene end by 7 bases; junction bases not matched to a gene: 4. CDR1 is LGHNA, CDR2 YNFKEQ, per germline. CDR3 sequence: CASSQDKGLAGGNEQFF. DNA of the CDR3: TGTGCCAGCAGCCAAGATAAGGGACTAGCGGGAGGTAATGAGCAGTTCTTC.

This clonotype was counted many times. The V gene is TRBV29-1, the J gene TRBJ2-7, with 8 bases identical to TRBD1. CDR1 SQVTM and CDR2 ANQGSEA come from the germline V gene. This CDR3 is 13 amino acids long. CDR3 amino acids: CSASGTGQYEQYF. CDR3 DNA sequence: TGCAGTGCATCCGGGACAGGACAATACGAGCAGTACTTC.

This clonotype was counted many times. In DNA form, the CDR3 reads TGCAGCGTTGAAACCTCTAACACCGGGGAGCTGTTTTTT. This encodes CSVETSNTGELFF. The J gene is TRBJ2-2, the V gene TRBV29-1; D not certain. Trimming stripped 2 bases from V and 2 bases from J, with 6 bases between. Germline loops: CDR1 SQVTM, CDR2 ANQGSEA. The CDR3 extends over 13 amino acids.

The chain joins TRBV23-1 to TRBJ2-7, with 9 bases identical to TRBD1. TRBV23-1 is an ORF for which the function is uncertain. V was pared by 2 bases and J by 3 bases, with 8 bases of the junction left unmatched. The CDR3 consists of 16 residues. The CDR3 sequence: CASSQTGQGCGYEQYF. As DNA, the CDR3 is TGCGCCAGCAGTCAAACGGGACAGGGTTGTGGCTACGAGCAGTACTTC.

The chain recombines TRBV18 with TRBJ2-1; D unclear. The CDR3 covers 14 residues. With 2 bases removed from V and 13 bases from J, the gap between germline ends came to 18 bases. The germline V gene has CDR1 KGHSH and CDR2 LQKENI. The CDR3 is CASSPSRQLGSQFF. CDR3 nucleotide sequence: TGTGCCAGCTCACCATCTCGGCAGCTAGGGTCTCAGTTCTTC.

The rearrangement joins TRBV4-1 to TRBJ2-1; D perhaps matches TRBD1 (6 bases). The CDR3 contains 15 residues. Trimming took off 1 base at V and 2 bases at J, with 9 bases between the two ends. Per germline, CDR1 MGHRA and CDR2 YSYEKL. The CDR3 DNA follows: TGCGCCAGCAGCCAAGCGGACAGTACCTACAATGAGCAGTTCTTC. Residues: CASSQADSTYNEQFF.

The gene calls are TRBV10-3 and TRBJ2-5; the D gene is possibly TRBD1 (5 bases). V shed 4 bases and J shed 4 bases, with 13 bases lying between them. The CDR3 consists of 14 residues. CDR1 is ENHRY and CDR2 is SYGVKD in the germline V gene. This chain's CDR3 is CAISGWAGRETQYF. The CDR3 DNA reads as TGTGCCATCAGTGGTTGGGCAGGGCGAGAGACCCAGTACTTC.

This clonotype has just a few counts. The rearrangement joins TRBV29-1 to TRBJ2-1, with 11 bases matching TRBD2. Germline V gene data show CDR1 as SQVTM and CDR2 as ANQGSEA. V dropped 6 bases and J dropped 3; count of bases not matched to a gene: 7. The CDR3 has 15 residues. CDR3 coding DNA: TGCAGCGTCGACGGACTAGCGGGCATCTACAATGAGCAGTTCTTC. Its protein is CSVDGLAGIYNEQFF.

This clonotype showed up just a few times. V and J are TRBV9 and TRBJ2-3; D is possibly TRBD1 or TRBD2 (6 bases each). This CDR3 has 18 residues. V dropped 4 bases and J dropped 2 bases, with 23 bases sitting between them. Per the germline V gene, CDR1 is SGDLS and CDR2 is YYNGEE. The CDR3 region is CASSPSVGTPRPTDTQYF. CDR3 DNA: TGTGCCAGCAGCCCTAGCGTAGGGACACCACGCCCCACAGATACGCAGTATTTT.

This clonotype was recorded many times. The genes are TRBV29-1 and TRBJ2-1, with 11 nucleotides matching TRBD2. CDR1 and CDR2 (germline): SQVTM, ANQGSEA. The V segment lost 7 bases and the J segment 8 bases; nucleotides outside the gene matches: 7. The CDR3 is 13 amino acids. CDR3 coding DNA: TGCAGCGCCGCCCCTAGCGGGAGGTATGAGCAGTTCTTC. Its translation is CSAAPSGRYEQFF.

Many counts were recorded for this clonotype. The rearrangement links TRBV9 to TRBJ2-7; 8 bases are a match to TRBD2. With V trimmed by 0 bases and J by 1 base, 9 bases remained unmatched. Germline V gene sequence: CDR1 SGDLS, CDR2 YYNGEE. The CDR3 sequence is 17 residues long. The CDR3 spells CASSVATETSVSYEQYF. CDR3 nucleotides: TGTGCCAGCAGCGTAGCTACGGAGACTAGCGTATCCTACGAGCAGTACTTC.

This sequence joins TRBV2 and TRBJ2-7; no firm D call. The V gene lost 1 base and the J gene lost 2 bases, with 12 bases spanning the gap. The length of the CDR3 is 15 residues. Germline V lookup: CDR1 SNHLY, CDR2 FYNNEI. CDR3 loop: CASSEDWVGAYEQYF. The CDR3, as DNA: TGTGCCAGCAGTGAAGATTGGGTAGGCGCCTACGAGCAGTACTTC. The whole variable domain, remainder taken from reference TRBV2 and TRBJ2-7, is EPEVTQTPSHQVTQMGQEVILRCVPISNHLYFYWYRQILGQKVEFLVSFYNNEISEKSEIFDDQFSVERPDGSNFTLKIRSTKLEDSAMYFCASSEDWVGAYEQYFGPGTRLTVT.

Many counts were recorded for this clonotype. The chain is built from TRBV7-9 and TRBJ2-1; tentative D call: TRBD1 (5 bases). V was cut by 5 bases and J by 3 bases, with 11 bases left in between. The CDR3 has 14 residues. The germline CDR1 and CDR2 sequences are SEHNR and FQNEAQ (reference sequence). This CDR3 reads CASSTFDSYNEQFF. In nucleotides, the CDR3 is TGTGCCAGCAGCACCTTTGACAGCTACAATGAGCAGTTCTTC.

CDR3 sequence: CSASRTSVGSDTQYF. The CDR3 bases are TGCAGTGCTAGCCGGACTAGCGTTGGGTCCGATACGCAGTATTTT. The chain employs TRBV20-1 and TRBJ2-3, with TRBD2 matching 9 bases. Germline-derived CDR1 and CDR2 are DFQATT and SNEGSKA (reference sequence). V lost 3 bases, J lost 6 bases, and 10 bases stayed unmatched. This CDR3 region has 15 residues.

This clonotype was recorded a few times. The chain recombines TRBV20-1 with TRBJ1-1; possibly TRBD1 for D (5 bases). Deletions cut 3 bases from V and 0 bases from J, with 8 bases between. Germline V gene lookup returns CDR1 DFQATT and CDR2 SNEGSKA (reference sequence). This CDR3 spans 13 amino acids. CDR3: CSARGGMNTEAFF. As DNA, the CDR3 is TGCAGTGCTAGGGGGGGGATGAACACTGAAGCTTTCTTT.

This clonotype has a count of ten or more. The chain combines TRBV28 with TRBJ2-2; no clear D. Trimming removed 7 bases from V and 8 bases from J, with 8 bases in between. Germline assignment: CDR1 MDHEN and CDR2 SYDVKM. The CDR3 covers 11 residues. In DNA form, the CDR3 reads TGTGCCAGCACCTTAGGGGGGGAGCTGTTTTTT. This encodes CASTLGGELFF.

This clonotype came up many times. The rearrangement joins TRBV27 to TRBJ2-2, with D maybe TRBD2 (6 bases). CDR3 length equals 17 residues. Trimming removed 8 bases from V and 5 bases from J, with 24 bases in between. Germline V CDR1 and CDR2: MNHEY, SMNVEV (reference sequence). CDR3 DNA sequence: TGTGCCAGCGCTTCGATACGGGACTCCTATAATACCGGGGAGCTGTTTTTT. Its protein is CASASIRDSYNTGELFF.

This clonotype was detected many times. This chain connects TRBV4-1 to TRBJ1-2; tentatively, D is TRBD1 (6 bases). In germline, CDR1 is MGHRA, CDR2 YSYEKL. The CDR3 runs to 13 residues. The germline V and J ends were trimmed by 1 base and 8 bases, with 11 bases remaining between them. CDR3 nucleotide sequence: TGCGCCAGCAGCCAAGTTCCGGGGGCGGGCTACACCTTC. This sequence encodes CASSQVPGAGYTF.

This clonotype was detected many times. The chain carries TRBV6-5 and TRBJ2-3; 8 bases map to TRBD2. Germline CDR1 MNHEY, CDR2 SVGAGI. J gave up 0 bases and V 2 bases, and 4 bases lay outside the gene matches. The CDR3 is 16 amino acids. DNA for the CDR3: TGTGCCAGCAGTTACCCCGCGGGGGGAAGCACAGATACGCAGTATTTT. Protein: CASSYPAGGSTDTQYF.

The chain employs TRBV5-1 and TRBJ2-1; 9 positions match TRBD2. Germline CDR1 is SGHRS and CDR2 is YFSETQ. V shed 4 bases and J 4 bases; nucleotides not matched to a gene: 6. This CDR3 comprises 15 residues. The CDR3 loop is CASSASGVTYNEQFF. The CDR3 DNA sequence: TGCGCCAGCAGCGCTAGCGGGGTTACTTACAATGAGCAGTTCTTC.

This clonotype was picked up one time. The V gene is TRBV7-3, the J gene TRBJ2-1, with 9 bases that match TRBD2. This CDR3 has 15 amino acids. V lost 8 bases to trimming and J lost 5 bases; unmatched junction nucleotides: 10. The germline gives CDR1 SGHTA, CDR2 FQGTGA. In DNA form, the CDR3 reads TGTGCCAGCCCCTGTCGACTAGCGGTTGACAATGAGCAGTTCTTC. Its translation: CASPCRLAVDNEQFF.

The chain couples TRBV10-3 to TRBJ2-2, with 8 nucleotides matching TRBD2. V lost 7 bases to trimming and J lost 4 bases; unmatched junction nucleotides: 5. Germline V gene sequence: CDR1 ENHRY, CDR2 SYGVKD. The CDR3 covers 14 residues. CDR3 protein: CAITGLAGTGELFF. CDR3 nucleotides: TGTGCCATCACCGGACTAGCAGGCACCGGGGAGCTGTTTTTT.

The J gene is TRBJ2-7, the V gene TRBV7-6; 10 bases align to TRBD2. CDR3 size: 14 residues. With 4 bases clipped from V and 5 bases from J, the junction kept 5 bases outside the gene matches. Germline V lookup: CDR1 SGHVS, CDR2 FNYEAQ. The CDR3 region is CASSSSSGGNEQYF. In DNA, the CDR3 is TGTGCCAGCAGCTCCTCTAGCGGGGGAAACGAGCAGTACTTC.

The rearrangement links TRBV11-2 to TRBJ2-1, with D maybe TRBD2 (6 bases). Germline CDR1 reads SGHAT; CDR2 reads FQNNGV. V lost 6 bases and J 8 bases, leaving 17 bases between the germline ends. The CDR3 consists of 14 residues. CDR3 residues: CASRPTGGRDEQFF. The CDR3 DNA sequence: TGTGCCAGCAGGCCAACAGGAGGGAGAGATGAGCAGTTCTTC.

The rearrangement joins TRBV24-1 to TRBJ2-7, with D tentatively TRBD1 (6 bases). Germline values: CDR1 KGHDR, CDR2 SFDVKD. The length of the CDR3 is 15 residues. Trimming took 5 bases from V and 3 from J, leaving 16 bases between them. In DNA, the CDR3 is TGTGCCACCAGTGGGTCGACAGGCGAGGACTACGAGCAGTACTTC. Its protein is CATSGSTGEDYEQYF.

The rearrangement links TRBV4-1 to TRBJ2-7; D tentatively reads TRBD1 or TRBD2 (5 bases each). Germline CDR1 MGHRA, CDR2 YSYEKL. V was clipped by 4 bases and J by 9 bases, with 13 bases between them. There are 12 residues in the CDR3. The CDR3 reads CASSPYDGTQYF. In DNA form, the CDR3 reads TGCGCCAGCAGCCCGTACGACGGGACGCAGTACTTC.

This clonotype occurred many times. The rearrangement links TRBV12-3 or TRBV12-4 to TRBJ1-1; D ambiguous. CDR3 length: 14 residues. Between the trimmed V and J ends, which lost 3 bases and 4 bases, there was a span of 12 bases. CDR3 bases: TGTGCCAGCAGTTTGGCGAAACCCCTCACTGAAGCTTTCTTT. It codes for CASSLAKPLTEAFF.

The J gene is TRBJ2-7, the V gene TRBV5-1; D remains unclear. This CDR3 has 14 residues. V shed 3 bases and J shed 0 bases, with 10 bases lying between them. CDR1 and CDR2 from the germline V gene are SGHRS and YFSETQ. The CDR3 coding sequence is TGCGCCAGCAGCTGGACCGATAGCTCCTACGAGCAGTACTTC. The encoded protein is CASSWTDSSYEQYF.

This clonotype was recorded at least ten times. The genes are TRBV28 and TRBJ2-3; D is possibly TRBD2 (5 bases). CDR3 length equals 15 residues. Germline V gene sequence: CDR1 MDHEN, CDR2 SYDVKM. Deletions cut 7 bases from V and 2 bases from J, with 16 bases between. This CDR3 reads CASTSGMGFTDTQYF. The CDR3 region has the DNA TGTGCCAGCACCTCGGGAATGGGATTCACAGATACGCAGTATTTT.